The 17 T cell receptor beta chains listed next were all sequenced from one sample in a study of T cells in Graves' hyperthyroidism and ophthalmopathy. Amplified TCR beta CDR3 regions came from RNA transcripts. A set of HTBI primers served as the primers for a first-round RT-PCR of the TCR CDR3. TCRdb re-called the multiplex PCR reads with MiXCR, one entry per CDR3 protein. Of a few hundred thousand distinct CDR3 sequences in the sample, more than 12% were seen once. Sequenced material: blood. These receptors originate from a woman aged 30 to 39 with Graves' ophthalmopathy.

This rearrangement joins TRBV12-3 or TRBV12-4 to TRBJ2-3; D perhaps matches TRBD2 (5 bases). The V and J ends lost 1 base and 5 bases respectively, with 22 bases between them. The length of the CDR3 is 18 residues. The CDR3 here is CASSLGWGETKYLDTQYF. In DNA form, the CDR3 reads TGTGCCAGCAGTTTAGGCTGGGGAGAAACAAAATATTTAGATACGCAGTATTTT.

The gene calls are TRBV6-1 and TRBJ1-4; 10 bases match TRBD1. CDR3 length: 14 amino acids. Unmatched junction bases numbered 7, after V lost 8 bases and J lost 7 bases. Germline assignment: CDR1 MNHNS and CDR2 SASEGT. The CDR3 spells CASGPTGGIEKLFF. CDR3 DNA: TGTGCCAGCGGCCCGACAGGGGGCATTGAAAAACTGTTTTTT.

Ten or more counts support this clonotype. The chain is built from TRBV11-1 and TRBJ1-4; 7 nucleotides line up with TRBD1. J was trimmed by 8 bases and V by 5 bases; bases with no gene match: 8. The CDR3 length is 14 residues. From germline, CDR1 is SGHAT and CDR2 FQDESV (reference sequence). CDR3 residues: CASSVTGGGEKLFF. The DNA of the CDR3 is TGTGCCAGCAGCGTGACAGGAGGGGGCGAAAAACTGTTTTTT.

This clonotype showed up many times. The chain uses TRBV7-9 and TRBJ2-3, with 8 bases matching TRBD2. The CDR3 loop spans 14 amino acids. The junction had 6 bases not matched to a gene; V was cut back by 6 bases and J by 4 bases. Germline CDR1 is SEHNR and CDR2 is FQNEAQ (reference sequence). The CDR3 coding sequence is TGTGCCAGCAGGCGCGGGGGGCAGCCAGATACGCAGTATTTT. Protein product: CASRRGGQPDTQYF.

This clonotype occurred many times. The genes are TRBV28 and TRBJ2-1; 7 bases agree with TRBD2. The CDR3 is 15 amino acids. Germline lookup yields CDR1 MDHEN and CDR2 SYDVKM. V trimming: 5 bases; J trimming: 1 base; junction bases outside the gene matches: 5. CDR3 sequence: CASSALGGSYNEQFF. The CDR3 nucleotides are TGTGCCAGCAGTGCACTGGGGGGGTCCTACAATGAGCAGTTCTTC.

In this sample, this clonotype turned up many times. This chain links TRBV28 with TRBJ2-3, with D unclear. V was clipped by 5 bases and J by 6 bases, with 9 bases between them. Germline CDR1 reads MDHEN; CDR2 reads SYDVKM. This CDR3 contains 12 residues. The CDR3 nucleotides are TGTGCCAGCAGTCCCCCTCGGGATACGCAGTATTTT. Protein: CASSPPRDTQYF.

There are many counts of this clonotype. The chain employs TRBV20-1 and TRBJ1-6, with no clear D. The CDR3 has 16 residues. Trimming took off 0 bases at V and 0 bases at J, with 9 bases between the two ends. Looked up from germline, CDR1 is DFQATT and CDR2 is SNEGSKA (reference sequence). In DNA, the CDR3 is TGCAGTGCTAGAGACTTCGGCGGCTCCTATAATTCACCCCTCCACTTT. Protein product: CSARDFGGSYNSPLHF.

The gene calls are TRBV5-8 and TRBJ1-4, with 7 positions matching TRBD1. In germline, CDR1 is SGHTS, CDR2 YDEGEE. CDR3 length equals 14 residues. The ends lost 4 bases at V and 8 bases at J; junction bases unmatched: 8. This CDR3 reads CASSLDRDPEKLFF. The CDR3 DNA follows: TGTGCCAGCAGCCTAGACAGGGATCCGGAAAAACTGTTTTTT.

This clonotype has more than one count but fewer than ten. This chain links TRBV7-9 with TRBJ2-7, with D hard to call. The CDR3 is 13 residues long. Germline lookup yields CDR1 SEHNR and CDR2 FQNEAQ (reference sequence). V was pared by 6 bases and J by 5 bases, with 14 bases between. This CDR3 reads CASRAMAGHEQYF. The DNA for the CDR3 is TGTGCCAGCAGAGCTATGGCTGGGCACGAGCAGTACTTC.

The table lists this clonotype with many counts. V usage is TRBV5-1 and J usage is TRBJ1-1; D gene uncertain. Germline CDR1 is SGHRS and CDR2 is YFSETQ. Trimming removed 5 bases from V and 1 base from J, with 12 bases in between. The CDR3 contains 14 residues. CDR3 sequence: CASSLGLENTEAFF. CDR3 nucleotides: TGCGCCAGCAGTTTAGGGTTGGAGAACACTGAAGCTTTCTTT.

This clonotype was observed many times. The V gene is TRBV12-3 or TRBV12-4, the J gene TRBJ2-5; D possibly corresponds to TRBD1 (6 bases). This CDR3 region has 14 residues. Deletions cut 5 bases from V and 4 bases from J, with 14 bases between. The CDR3 sequence is CASSQNRVRETQYF. In nucleotides, the CDR3 is TGTGCCAGCAGTCAGAACAGGGTTCGAGAGACCCAGTACTTC.

In its sample, this clonotype was seen many times. The V gene is TRBV11-2, the J gene TRBJ2-1; D not certain. The V gene lost 5 bases and the J gene lost 7 bases, with 15 bases spanning the gap. Germline V gene sequence: CDR1 SGHAT, CDR2 FQNNGV. The CDR3 has 14 residues. The CDR3 loop reads CASSLIAVGNEQFF. In nucleotides, the CDR3 is TGTGCCAGCAGCCTAATCGCCGTAGGGAATGAGCAGTTCTTC.

This clonotype was detected only a few times. The gene calls are TRBV12-3 or TRBV12-4 and TRBJ2-7, with D unresolved. The CDR3 spans 11 residues. The germline V and J ends were trimmed by 6 bases and 7 bases, with 10 bases remaining between them. CDR3 protein: CASRRGIEQYF. In DNA, the CDR3 is TGTGCCAGCAGGCGTGGGATTGAGCAGTACTTC.

The chain has TRBV29-1 and TRBJ1-4; tentative D call: TRBD1 (6 bases). In germline, CDR1 is SQVTM, CDR2 ANQGSEA. The V end was cut by 6 bases, the J end by 7 bases, with 18 bases between. The CDR3 has 14 residues. The CDR3 here is CSVQGTIDGEKLFF. The CDR3 region has the DNA TGCAGCGTCCAAGGGACAATCGACGGTGAAAAACTGTTTTTT.

This clonotype was picked up a small number of times. The chain carries TRBV7-6 and TRBJ2-3; D is uncertain. Trimming shortened V by 4 bases and J by 7 bases, and 12 bases separated the two germline ends. The germline V gene encodes CDR1 SGHVS and CDR2 FNYEAQ. This CDR3 is built from 13 residues. This CDR3 reads CASSSSYLNTQYF. The DNA of the CDR3 is TGTGCCAGCAGCTCCTCCTATCTTAATACGCAGTATTTT.

This clonotype was counted a few times. The chain uses TRBV13 and TRBJ1-4; D is perhaps TRBD1 (5 bases). This CDR3 has 16 amino acids. The V gene's germline CDR1 is PRHDT and CDR2 FYEKMQ (reference sequence). V lost 5 bases to trimming and J lost 5 bases, with 18 bases between them. The CDR3 coding sequence is TGTGCCAGCAGCAGAACCAGGGCCGGGGGGAATGAAAAACTGTTTTTT. Amino acid sequence: CASSRTRAGGNEKLFF.

V usage is TRBV19 and J usage is TRBJ2-5; TRBD2 matches 10 bases. Germline V gives CDR1 LNHDA, CDR2 SQIVND (reference sequence). V shed 6 bases, J shed 5 bases, and the junction held 12 bases outside the gene matches. The CDR3 is 16 residues long. In DNA, the CDR3 is TGTGCCAGTAGGAGGACTAGCGGCGGGATTGGGGAGACCCAGTACTTC. Translation gives CASRRTSGGIGETQYF.